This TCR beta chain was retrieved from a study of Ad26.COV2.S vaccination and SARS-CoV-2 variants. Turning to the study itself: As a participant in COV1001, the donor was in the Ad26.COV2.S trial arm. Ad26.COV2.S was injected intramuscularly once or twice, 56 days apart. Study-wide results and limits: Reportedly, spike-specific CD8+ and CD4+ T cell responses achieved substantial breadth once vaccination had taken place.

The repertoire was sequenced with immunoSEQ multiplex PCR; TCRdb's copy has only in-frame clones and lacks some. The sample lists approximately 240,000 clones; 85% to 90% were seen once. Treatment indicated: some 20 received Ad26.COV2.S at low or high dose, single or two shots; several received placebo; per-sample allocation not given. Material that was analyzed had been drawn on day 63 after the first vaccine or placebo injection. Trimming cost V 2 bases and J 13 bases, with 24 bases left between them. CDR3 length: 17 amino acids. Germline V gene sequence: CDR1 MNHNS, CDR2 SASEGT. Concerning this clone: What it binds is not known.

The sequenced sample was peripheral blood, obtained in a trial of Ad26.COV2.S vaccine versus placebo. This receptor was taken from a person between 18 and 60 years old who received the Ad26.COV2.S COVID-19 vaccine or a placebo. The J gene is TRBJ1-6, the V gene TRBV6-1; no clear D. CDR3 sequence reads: CASSELTLGSSSSPLHF. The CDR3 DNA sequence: TGTGCCAGCAGTGAACTTACGCTAGGGAGCAGCTCGTCGCCCCTCCACTTT.